This T cell receptor (beta chain) was documented in a study of OX40 agonist ivuxolimab in advanced cancers. The overall study: The patients got ivuxolimab, which is an agonistic anti-OX40 (CD134) antibody. Dose-escalation patients were diagnosed with hepatocellular carcinoma, melanoma, renal cell cancer or head and neck cancer.

The V gene's germline CDR1 is MDHEN and CDR2 SYDVKM. This CDR3 comprises 16 residues. The V gene lost 4 bases and the J gene lost 5 bases, with 20 bases spanning the gap. Findings and caveats of the study: Low levels of normalized T-cell clonal expansion also appeared in some nonresponders. There was clonal expansion of CD4+ and CD8+ blood T cells by week 6 at 0.1 to 3.0 mg/kg.

This clone was detected once. What it binds is unknown. Produced via immunoSEQ multiplex PCR; TCRdb's table is partial and in-frame only. The sample carries over 70,000 clones, about 88% recorded once. This sequence was found in an adult with an advanced solid tumor such as melanoma, head and neck, liver or kidney cancer. The sample was CD4+ or CD8+ T cells sorted from blood, taken in a trial of the OX40 agonist ivuxolimab. The chain joins TRBV28 to TRBJ2-5; D gene uncertain. The CDR3 region is CASSSSGQSYRETQYF. In nucleotides, the CDR3 is TGTGCCAGCAGTTCCTCGGGCCAATCTTATAGGGAGACCCAGTACTTC.